One TCR beta chain is described in this entry. This table comes from immunoSEQ multiplex PCR, and its TCRdb copy is limited to in-frame clones, with some not included. The sample lists around 2,100,000 clones, over 85% occurring once. Naive CD8 cells lacked CD45RO, underwent positive selection for CCR7 and left out terminally differentiated effector memory CD45RA+ cells. The sample originates from a study of shared clonotypes between healthy human individuals. Germline V lookup: CDR1 GTSNPN, CDR2 SVGIG (reference sequence). The V end was cut by 2 bases, the J end by 5 bases, with 15 bases between. CDR3 length: 14 residues.

The chain joins TRBV30 to TRBJ2-5, with D maybe TRBD2 (6 bases). This receptor was taken from a man between 18 and 35 years old in good health. The specimen was naive CD8+ T cells sorted from blood. The CDR3 DNA reads TGTGCCTGGAGTTGGGACTCCGGGTTGGAGACCCAGTACTTC. Protein sequence: CAWSWDSGLETQYF.